Sequencing of this T cell receptor (beta chain) was carried out in a study of T cell responses to AZD1222 COVID-19 vaccine. Looked up from germline, CDR1 is MGHRA and CDR2 is YSYEKL. The CDR3 totals 16 residues. Between the trimmed V and J ends, which lost 1 base and 2 bases, there was a span of 15 bases. General observations from the study: Targets within unmutated variant regions were reportedly found for nearly half of spike-specific TCRs.

Here immunoSEQ multiplex PCR was the method, and the copy in TCRdb shows in-frame clones only, minus some. The top ten clones hold 4.5% to 6.5% of a sample with 150,000 or so clones, roughly 87% of them seen once. This clone was picked up a small number of times. Its antigen remains unknown. The clonotype originates from an adult in good health. The chain combines TRBV4-1 with TRBJ2-7; the D gene could be TRBD1 or TRBD2 (5 bases each). The sequencing here drew on peripheral blood, taken on day 0 of AZD1222 vaccination. Here the CDR3 reads CASSQGWRTSTYEQYF. DNA of the CDR3: TGCGCCAGCAGCCAAGGTTGGAGGACATCGACCTACGAGCAGTACTTC.